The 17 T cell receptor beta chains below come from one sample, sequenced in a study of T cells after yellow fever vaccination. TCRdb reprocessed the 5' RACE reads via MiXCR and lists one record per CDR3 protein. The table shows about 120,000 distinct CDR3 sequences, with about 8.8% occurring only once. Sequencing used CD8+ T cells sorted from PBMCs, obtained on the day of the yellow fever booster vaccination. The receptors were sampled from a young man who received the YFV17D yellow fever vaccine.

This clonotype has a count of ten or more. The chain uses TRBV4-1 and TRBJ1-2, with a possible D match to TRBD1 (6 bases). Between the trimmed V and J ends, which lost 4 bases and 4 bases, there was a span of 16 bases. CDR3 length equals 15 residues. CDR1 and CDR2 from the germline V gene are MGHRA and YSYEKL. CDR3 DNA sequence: TGCGCCAGCAGCCCACTGACAGGACCCCTCTATGGCTACACCTTC. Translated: CASSPLTGPLYGYTF.

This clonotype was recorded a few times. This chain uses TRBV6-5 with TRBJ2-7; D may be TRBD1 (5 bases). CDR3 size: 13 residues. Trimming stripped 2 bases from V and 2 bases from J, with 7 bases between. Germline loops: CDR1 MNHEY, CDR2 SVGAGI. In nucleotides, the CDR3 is TGTGCCAGCAGTTACGACAGAACCTACGAGCAGTACTTC. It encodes CASSYDRTYEQYF.

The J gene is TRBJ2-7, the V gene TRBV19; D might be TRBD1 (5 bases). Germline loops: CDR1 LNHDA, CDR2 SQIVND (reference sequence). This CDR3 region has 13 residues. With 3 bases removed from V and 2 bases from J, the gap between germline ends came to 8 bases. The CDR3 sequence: CASSMGRTYEQYF. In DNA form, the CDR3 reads TGTGCCAGTAGTATGGGGCGGACCTACGAGCAGTACTTC.

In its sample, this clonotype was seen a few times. CDR3 coding DNA: TGTGCCAGCAGCACAAACAGGGGCCCCCTCTACGAGCAGTACGTC. Residues: CASSTNRGPLYEQYV. The chain joins TRBV11-2 to TRBJ2-7; TRBD1 agrees at 7 bases. CDR3 size: 15 residues. The V gene's germline CDR1 is SGHAT and CDR2 FQNNGV. After removal of 5 bases from V and 3 bases from J, the junction contained 10 bases not matched to a gene.

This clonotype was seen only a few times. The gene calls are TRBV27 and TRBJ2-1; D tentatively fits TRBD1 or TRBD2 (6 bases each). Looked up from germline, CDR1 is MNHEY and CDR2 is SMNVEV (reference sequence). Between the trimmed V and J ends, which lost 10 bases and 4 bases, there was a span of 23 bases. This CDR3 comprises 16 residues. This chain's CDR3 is CATRGAETGRYNEQFF. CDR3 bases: TGTGCCACCCGTGGGGCGGAAACAGGGAGGTACAATGAGCAGTTCTTC.

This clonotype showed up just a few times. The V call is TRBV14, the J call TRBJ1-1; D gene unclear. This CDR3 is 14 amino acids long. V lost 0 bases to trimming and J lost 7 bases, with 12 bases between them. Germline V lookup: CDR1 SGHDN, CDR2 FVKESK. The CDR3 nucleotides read TGTGCCAGCAGCCAAGATCTCGGACCGAGTGAAGCTTTCTTT. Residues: CASSQDLGPSEAFF.

CDR3 DNA sequence: TGCGCCAGCAGCTTATCCTATACGACAGGACAAGAGACCCAGTACTTC. Residues: CASSLSYTTGQETQYF. The chain recombines TRBV5-1 with TRBJ2-5, with D possibly TRBD1 on 6 matching bases. The V end lost 2 bases, the J end lost 2 bases, and 16 bases lay between the germline ends. The germline V gene encodes CDR1 SGHRS and CDR2 YFSETQ. CDR3 length equals 16 residues. Variable domain in full (rest from reference TRBV5-1 and TRBJ2-5): KAGVTQTPRYLIKTRGQQVTLSCSPISGHRSVSWYQQTPGQGLQFLFEYFSETQRNKGNFPGRFSGRQFSNSRSEMNVSTLELGDSALYLCASSLSYTTGQETQYFGPGTRLLVL.

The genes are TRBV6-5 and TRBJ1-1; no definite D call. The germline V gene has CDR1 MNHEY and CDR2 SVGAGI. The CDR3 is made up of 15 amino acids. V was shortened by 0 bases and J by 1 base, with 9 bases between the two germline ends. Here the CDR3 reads CASSYSKQTNTEAFF. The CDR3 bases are TGTGCCAGCAGTTACTCGAAACAGACGAACACTGAAGCTTTCTTT.

The CDR3 loop reads CASRDVGTSGYTGELFF. For the CDR3, the DNA is TGTGCCAGCAGAGACGTGGGGACTAGCGGCTACACCGGGGAGCTGTTTTTT. The chain employs TRBV6-1 and TRBJ2-2; 11 nucleotides agree with TRBD2. The length of the CDR3 is 17 residues. The junction had 9 bases not matched to a gene; V was cut back by 6 bases and J by 3 bases. CDR1 MNHNS and CDR2 SASEGT come from the germline V gene.

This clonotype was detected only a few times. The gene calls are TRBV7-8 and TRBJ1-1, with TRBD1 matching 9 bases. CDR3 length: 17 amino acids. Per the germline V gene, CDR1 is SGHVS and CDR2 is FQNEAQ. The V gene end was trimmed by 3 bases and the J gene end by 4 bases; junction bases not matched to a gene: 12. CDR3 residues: CASSFGTGTLLSTEAFF. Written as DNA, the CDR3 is TGTGCCAGCAGCTTTGGGACAGGGACTCTACTATCCACTGAAGCTTTCTTT.

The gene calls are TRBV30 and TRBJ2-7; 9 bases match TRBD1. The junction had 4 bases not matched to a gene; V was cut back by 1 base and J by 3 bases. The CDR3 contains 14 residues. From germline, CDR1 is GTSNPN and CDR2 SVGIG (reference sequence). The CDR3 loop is CAWSAMDRGYEQYF. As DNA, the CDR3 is TGTGCCTGGAGTGCAATGGACAGGGGCTACGAGCAGTACTTC.

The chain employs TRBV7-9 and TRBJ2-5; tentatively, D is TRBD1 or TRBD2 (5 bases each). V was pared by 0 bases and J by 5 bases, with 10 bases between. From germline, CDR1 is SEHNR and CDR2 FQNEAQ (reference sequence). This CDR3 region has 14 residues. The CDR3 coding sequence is TGTGCCAGCAGCTTAGCAATGGGGGAGGAGACCCAGTACTTC. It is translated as CASSLAMGEETQYF.

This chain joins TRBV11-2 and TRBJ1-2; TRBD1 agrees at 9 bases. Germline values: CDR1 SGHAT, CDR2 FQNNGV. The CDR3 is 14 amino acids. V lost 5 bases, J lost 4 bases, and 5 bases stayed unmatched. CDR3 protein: CASSPGTGTYGYTF. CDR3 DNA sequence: TGTGCCAGCAGCCCCGGGACAGGGACCTATGGCTACACCTTC.

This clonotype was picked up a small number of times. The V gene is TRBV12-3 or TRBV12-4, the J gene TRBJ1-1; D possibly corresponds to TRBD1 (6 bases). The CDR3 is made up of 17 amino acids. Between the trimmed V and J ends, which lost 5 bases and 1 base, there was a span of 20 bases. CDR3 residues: CASSPHVRGRGNTEAFF. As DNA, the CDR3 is TGTGCCAGCAGTCCCCACGTCAGGGGCAGGGGGAACACTGAAGCTTTCTTT.

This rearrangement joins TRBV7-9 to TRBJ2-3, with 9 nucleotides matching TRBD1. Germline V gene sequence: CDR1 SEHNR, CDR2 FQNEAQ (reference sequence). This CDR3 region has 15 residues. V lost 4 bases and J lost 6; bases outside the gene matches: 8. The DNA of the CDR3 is TGTGCCAGCAGCTACCGGACAGGGGTCCTTGATACGCAGTATTTT. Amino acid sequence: CASSYRTGVLDTQYF.

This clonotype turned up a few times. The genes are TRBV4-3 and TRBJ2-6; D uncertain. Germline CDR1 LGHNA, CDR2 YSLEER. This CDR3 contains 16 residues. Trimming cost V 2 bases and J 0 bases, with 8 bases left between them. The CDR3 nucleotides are TGCGCCAGCAGCCAAAAGGCGGTCTCTGGGGCCAACGTCCTGACTTTC. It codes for CASSQKAVSGANVLTF.

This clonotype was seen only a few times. The CDR3 loop reads CASSLVSVDGETQYF. As DNA, the CDR3 is TGTGCCAGCAGCTTAGTTAGCGTGGACGGGGAGACCCAGTACTTC. J is TRBJ2-5 and V is TRBV7-2; D may be TRBD2 (5 bases). Germline-derived CDR1 and CDR2 are SGHTA and FQGNSA. This CDR3 is built from 15 residues. Trimming cost V 1 base and J 5 bases, with 14 bases left between them.